The source of this T cell receptor beta chain is a study of T-cell memory formation after mild COVID-19. Notes on the study in general: Day 37-peaking second-wave clones had unconfirmed SARS-CoV-2 specificity. Cross-reactive memory appears to have joined, as suggested by some responding clones showing up in pre-infection memory. Among CD4+ contracting clones, most were CM and EM, and CD8+ ones EMRA. CD4/CD8 balance held among clones contracting day 15 to 85, and later expanders leaned CD4+.

MiXCR was run by TCRdb on the 5' RACE reads, yielding one entry per CDR3 protein. The sample has over 300,000 distinct CDR3 sequences; 20% to 25% are singletons. This clonotype was picked up one time. Antigen specificity is unknown. This sequence was found in a man in his late teens or twenties who had mild COVID-19 (a few samples of this study predate the infection). Cell type and time point are not known. Sequencing was done on a sample of PBMCs or a T cell subset sorted from them (not recorded which).

The CDR3: CASGGPPNTEAFF. The CDR3 nucleotides are TGTGCCAGTGGCGGGCCCCCGAACACTGAAGCTTTCTTT. This chain uses TRBV7-9 with TRBJ1-1; D unresolved. CDR1 SEHNR and CDR2 FQNEAQ come from the germline V gene (reference sequence). The CDR3 is 13 amino acids. Trimming removed 9 bases at V and 1 base at J, with 12 bases between.